This entry is about one T cell receptor (beta chain). The antigen is unknown. The data belong to a study of blood T cells in healthy people across ages. Donors were healthy Caucasian individuals from Russia aged roughly 6 to 95. Study-level findings and limits: Observed TCR beta diversity showed a strong correlation with the percentage of naive T cells as measured by flow cytometry. Roughly linearly, TCR beta diversity per million T cells fell as age increased.

It was with a sample-barcoded 5' primer and a J-beta primer mix that a second PCR of roughly 7 to 11 cycles was run. TCRdb re-called the 5' RACE reads with MiXCR, one entry per CDR3 protein. The table records roughly 1,800,000 distinct CDR3 sequences, 40% to 55% of them present only once. J was trimmed by 0 bases and V by 0 bases; bases with no gene match: 13. The length of the CDR3 is 19 residues. The V gene's germline CDR1 is MGHRA and CDR2 YSYEKL. The chain is built from TRBV4-1 and TRBJ1-1; 7 bases fit TRBD1. The source of this sequence is a woman aged 35 to 49 in good health. The sequenced material came from blood. The CDR3 is CASSQDWLGGQPMNTEAFF. The CDR3 DNA sequence: TGCGCCAGCAGCCAAGACTGGCTAGGGGGACAGCCCATGAACACTGAAGCTTTCTTT.